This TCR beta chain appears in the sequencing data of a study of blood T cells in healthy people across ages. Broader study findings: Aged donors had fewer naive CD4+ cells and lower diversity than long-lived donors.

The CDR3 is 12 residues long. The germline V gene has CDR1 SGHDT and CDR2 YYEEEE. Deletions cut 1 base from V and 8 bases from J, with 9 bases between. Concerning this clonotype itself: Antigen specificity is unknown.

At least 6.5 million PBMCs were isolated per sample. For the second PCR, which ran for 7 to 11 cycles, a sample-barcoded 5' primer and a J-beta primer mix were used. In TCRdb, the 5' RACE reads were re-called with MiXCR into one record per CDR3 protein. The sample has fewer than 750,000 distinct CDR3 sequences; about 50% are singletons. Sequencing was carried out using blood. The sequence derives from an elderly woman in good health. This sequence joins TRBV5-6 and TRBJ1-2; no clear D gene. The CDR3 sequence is CASSLWGSGYTF. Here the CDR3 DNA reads TGTGCCAGCAGCTTGTGGGGTTCCGGCTACACCTTC.